Shown below are 7 T cell receptor beta chains from a single sample sequenced in a study of T cell responses to AZD1222 COVID-19 vaccine. Sequenced by immunoSEQ multiplex PCR; TCRdb stores in-frame clones only, minus some. The profile covers 95,000 to 150,000 clones, with roughly nine tenths appearing a single time and 2.6% taken by the ten largest. Sequenced here: peripheral blood, sampled 28 days after the second AZD1222 dose. These receptors were obtained from an adult who received the AZD1222 COVID-19 vaccine.

This clone has a single count. This chain connects TRBV28 to TRBJ2-7; tentatively, D is TRBD1 (6 bases). Deletions cut 6 bases from V and 0 bases from J, with 12 bases between. This CDR3 is 14 amino acids long. Germline V lookup: CDR1 MDHEN, CDR2 SYDVKM. CDR3: CASRAGDSSYEQYF. In DNA form, the CDR3 reads TGTGCCAGCAGGGCAGGGGATAGCTCCTACGAGCAGTACTTC.

This chain joins TRBV6-4 and TRBJ1-6; D is unresolved. The CDR3 is 13 amino acids. Germline loops: CDR1 MRHNA, CDR2 SNTAGT. V lost 3 bases and J lost 10, with 10 bases in between. CDR3 bases: TGTGCCAGCAGTGAGAGGGTGGCCTCACCCCTCCACTTT. Protein product: CASSERVASPLHF.

The rearrangement joins TRBV6-5 to TRBJ2-7; 7 bases fit TRBD2. Germline CDR1 MNHEY, CDR2 SVGAGI. With 5 bases clipped from V and 6 bases from J, the junction kept 7 bases outside the gene matches. The CDR3 runs 13 residues. This CDR3 reads CASSNPGGLEQYF. The CDR3 DNA reads as TGTGCCAGCAGTAATCCGGGAGGCCTCGAGCAGTACTTC.

The V and J genes are TRBV10-3 and TRBJ2-1; 9 bases align to TRBD1. Germline V gene lookup returns CDR1 ENHRY and CDR2 SYGVKD. The CDR3 has 13 residues. The J segment lost 6 bases and the V segment lost 7 bases, leaving 4 bases of the junction unmatched. CDR3 in amino acids: CAINPTGGNEQFF. Written as DNA, the CDR3 is TGTGCCATCAATCCGACAGGGGGCAATGAGCAGTTCTTC.

V is TRBV7-8 and J is TRBJ1-1; D is uncertain. Trimming removed 1 base at V and 1 base at J, with 7 bases between. The CDR3 spans 14 residues. Germline V CDR1 and CDR2: SGHVS, FQNEAQ. CDR3 nucleotides: TGTGCCAGCAGCTTAGTACAGAGGAACACTGAAGCTTTCTTT. It codes for CASSLVQRNTEAFF.

The chain is built from TRBV18 and TRBJ2-3, with a tentative D call TRBD1 (6 bases). Germline assignment: CDR1 KGHSH and CDR2 LQKENI. Trimming cost V 6 bases and J 0 bases, with 10 bases left between them. The CDR3 runs to 14 residues. CDR3 sequence (DNA): TGTGCCAGCTCCGGGACAATTAGCACAGATACGCAGTATTTT. Its translation is CASSGTISTDTQYF.

The chain couples TRBV5-5 to TRBJ2-3, with TRBD1 matching 7 bases. The length of the CDR3 is 15 residues. With 5 bases clipped from V and 6 bases from J, the junction kept 12 bases outside the gene matches. Looked up from germline, CDR1 is SGHKS and CDR2 is YYEKEE (reference sequence). CDR3 bases: TGTGCCAGCAGGCAGACAGGGACCTACTTGGATACGCAGTATTTT. Its protein is CASRQTGTYLDTQYF.